This T cell receptor (beta chain) was documented in a study of blood T cell repertoires in COVID-19. Across the study: From the United States, Italy and Spain came samples of acute and convalescent COVID-19. T cells, B-cell-depleted T cells, or PBMCs provided the cDNA or gDNA that served as material.

In the authors' workflow: How many nucleated cells were present was estimated from reference gene primer amplification. This table comes from immunoSEQ multiplex PCR, and its TCRdb copy is limited to in-frame clones, with some not included. Clonal size and the V and J genes are those of that table, whereas D and trimming came from the DNA. Here the sample spans tens of thousands of clones, more than 60% being singletons. The origin of this receptor is a human donor in a cohort sampled during active COVID-19. Sequencing input: peripheral blood.

The CDR3: CASSIWRDGSNQPQHF. The CDR3 DNA follows: TGTGCCAGTAGTATTTGGAGGGATGGAAGCAATCAGCCCCAGCATTTT. The genes are TRBV19 and TRBJ1-5; D is uncertain. Trimming shortened V by 3 bases and J by 1 base, and 13 bases separated the two germline ends. The CDR3 is made up of 16 amino acids. Germline V lookup: CDR1 LNHDA, CDR2 SQIVND (reference sequence).